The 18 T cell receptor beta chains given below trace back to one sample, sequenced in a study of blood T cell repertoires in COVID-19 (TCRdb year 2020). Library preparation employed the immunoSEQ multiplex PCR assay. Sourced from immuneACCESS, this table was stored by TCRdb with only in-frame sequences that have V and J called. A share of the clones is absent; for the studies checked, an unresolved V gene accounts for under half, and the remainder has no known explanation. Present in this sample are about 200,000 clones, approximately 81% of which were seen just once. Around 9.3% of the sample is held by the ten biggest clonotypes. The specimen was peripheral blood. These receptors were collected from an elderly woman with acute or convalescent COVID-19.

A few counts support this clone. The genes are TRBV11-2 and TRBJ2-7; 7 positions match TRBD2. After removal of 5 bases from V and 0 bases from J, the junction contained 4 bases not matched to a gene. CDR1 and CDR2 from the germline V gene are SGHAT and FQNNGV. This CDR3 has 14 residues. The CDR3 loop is CASSPLAASYEQYF. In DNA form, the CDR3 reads TGTGCCAGCAGCCCTCTAGCGGCCTCCTACGAGCAGTACTTC.

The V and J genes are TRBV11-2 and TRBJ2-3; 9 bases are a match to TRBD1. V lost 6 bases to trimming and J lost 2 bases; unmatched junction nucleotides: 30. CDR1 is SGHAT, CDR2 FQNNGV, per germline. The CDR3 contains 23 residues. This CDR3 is CASSPGTGSSRAPVPGTTDTQYF. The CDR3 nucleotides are TGTGCCAGCAGTCCCGGGACAGGGTCCTCTCGAGCCCCAGTCCCGGGAACCACAGATACGCAGTATTTT.

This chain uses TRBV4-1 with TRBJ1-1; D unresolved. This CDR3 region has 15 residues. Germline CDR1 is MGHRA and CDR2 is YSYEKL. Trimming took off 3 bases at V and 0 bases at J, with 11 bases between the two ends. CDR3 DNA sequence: TGCGCCAGCAGCCACCCCAGAACGTTGAACACTGAAGCTTTCTTT. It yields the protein CASSHPRTLNTEAFF.

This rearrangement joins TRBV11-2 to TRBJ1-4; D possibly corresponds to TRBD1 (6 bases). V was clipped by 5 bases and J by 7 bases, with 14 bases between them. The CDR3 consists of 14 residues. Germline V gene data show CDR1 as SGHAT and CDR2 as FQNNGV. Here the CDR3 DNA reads TGTGCCAGCAGCCTGGCCCCACAGGGTGAAAAACTGTTTTTT. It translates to CASSLAPQGEKLFF.

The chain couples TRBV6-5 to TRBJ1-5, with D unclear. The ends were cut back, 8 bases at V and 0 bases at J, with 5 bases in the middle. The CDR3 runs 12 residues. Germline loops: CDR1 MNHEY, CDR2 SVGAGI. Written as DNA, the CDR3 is TGTGCCAGCTTCAATAGCAATCAGCCCCAGCATTTT. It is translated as CASFNSNQPQHF.

CDR3 loop: CASSLRLAGPHTGELFF. In nucleotides, the CDR3 is TGTGCCAGCAGCTTACGACTAGCGGGACCCCATACCGGGGAGCTGTTTTTT. V is TRBV12-1 and J is TRBJ2-2; whether TRBD2, the table's D call, matches the DNA was not checked. TRBV12-1 is shown as a pseudogene. The CDR3 covers 17 residues.

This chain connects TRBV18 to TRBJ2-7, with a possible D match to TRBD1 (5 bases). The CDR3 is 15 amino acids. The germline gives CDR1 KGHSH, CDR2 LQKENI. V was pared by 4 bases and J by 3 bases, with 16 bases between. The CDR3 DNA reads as TGTGCCAGCTCACTCTTGGGAACAGGAATCTACGAGCAGTACTTC. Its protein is CASSLLGTGIYEQYF.

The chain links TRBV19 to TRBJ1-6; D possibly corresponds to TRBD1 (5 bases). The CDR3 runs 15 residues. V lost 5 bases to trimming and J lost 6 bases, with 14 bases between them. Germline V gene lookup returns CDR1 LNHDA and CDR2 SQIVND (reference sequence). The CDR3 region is CASSGGTLGNSPLHF. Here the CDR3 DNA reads TGTGCCAGTAGTGGGGGGACGCTAGGTAATTCACCCCTCCACTTT.

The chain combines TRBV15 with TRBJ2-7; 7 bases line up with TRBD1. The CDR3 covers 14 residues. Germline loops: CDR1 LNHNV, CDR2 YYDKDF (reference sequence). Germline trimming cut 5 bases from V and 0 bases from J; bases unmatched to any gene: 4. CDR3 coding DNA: TGTGCCACCAGCGTAGGGGACAGCTCCTACGAGCAGTACTTC. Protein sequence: CATSVGDSSYEQYF.

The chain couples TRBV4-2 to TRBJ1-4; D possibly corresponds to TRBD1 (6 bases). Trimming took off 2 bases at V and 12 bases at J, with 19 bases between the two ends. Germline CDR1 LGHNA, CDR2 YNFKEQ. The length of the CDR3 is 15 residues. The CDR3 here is CASSQKGGAKGELFF. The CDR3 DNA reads TGTGCCAGCAGCCAAAAAGGGGGGGCGAAGGGGGAACTGTTTTTT.

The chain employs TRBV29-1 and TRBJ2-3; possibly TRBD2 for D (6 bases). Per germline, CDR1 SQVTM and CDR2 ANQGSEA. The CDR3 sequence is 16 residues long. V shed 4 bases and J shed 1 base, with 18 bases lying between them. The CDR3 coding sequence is TGCAGCGTTGGCGGCTTGACCTTAGCGGGCACAGATACGCAGTATTTT. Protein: CSVGGLTLAGTDTQYF.

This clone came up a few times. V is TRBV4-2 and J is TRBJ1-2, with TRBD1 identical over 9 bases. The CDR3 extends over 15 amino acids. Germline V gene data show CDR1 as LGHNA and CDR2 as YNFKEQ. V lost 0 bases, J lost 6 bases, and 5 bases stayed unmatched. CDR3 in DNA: TGTGCCAGCAGCCAAGATAGGGGGACAGGGAATGGCTACACCTTC. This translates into CASSQDRGTGNGYTF.

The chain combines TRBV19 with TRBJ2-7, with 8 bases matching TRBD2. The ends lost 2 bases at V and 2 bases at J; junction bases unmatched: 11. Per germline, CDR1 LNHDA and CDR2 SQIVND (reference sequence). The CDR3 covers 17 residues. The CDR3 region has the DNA TGTGCCAGTAGTATATCCGGGGGGGGGCTACCAACCTACGAGCAGTACTTC. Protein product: CASSISGGGLPTYEQYF.

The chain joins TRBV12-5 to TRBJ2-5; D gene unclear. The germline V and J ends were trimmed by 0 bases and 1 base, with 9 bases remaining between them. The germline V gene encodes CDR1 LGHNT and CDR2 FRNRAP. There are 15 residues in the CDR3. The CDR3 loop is CASGLVYSGQETQYF. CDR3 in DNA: TGTGCTAGTGGTTTGGTTTATTCGGGCCAAGAGACCCAGTACTTC.

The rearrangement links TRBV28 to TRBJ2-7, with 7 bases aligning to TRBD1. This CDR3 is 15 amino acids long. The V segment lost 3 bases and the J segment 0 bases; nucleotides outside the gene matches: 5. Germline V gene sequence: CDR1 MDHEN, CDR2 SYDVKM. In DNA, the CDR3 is TGTGCCAGCAGTTTTAGAGGGGACAGCTCCTACGAGCAGTACTTC. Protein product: CASSFRGDSSYEQYF.

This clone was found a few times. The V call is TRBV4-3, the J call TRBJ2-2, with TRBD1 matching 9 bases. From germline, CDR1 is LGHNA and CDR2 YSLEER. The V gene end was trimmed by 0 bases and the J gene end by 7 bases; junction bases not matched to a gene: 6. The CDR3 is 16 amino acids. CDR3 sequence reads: CASSQDPQGAIGELFF. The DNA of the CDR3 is TGCGCCAGCAGCCAAGACCCACAGGGGGCGATCGGGGAGCTGTTTTTT.

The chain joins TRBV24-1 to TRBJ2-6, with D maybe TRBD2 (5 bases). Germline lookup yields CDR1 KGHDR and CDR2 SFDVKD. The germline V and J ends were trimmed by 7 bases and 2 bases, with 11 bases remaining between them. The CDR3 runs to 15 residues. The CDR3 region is CATSGGSPGANVLTF. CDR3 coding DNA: TGTGCCACCAGCGGCGGGTCTCCTGGGGCCAACGTCCTGACTTTC.

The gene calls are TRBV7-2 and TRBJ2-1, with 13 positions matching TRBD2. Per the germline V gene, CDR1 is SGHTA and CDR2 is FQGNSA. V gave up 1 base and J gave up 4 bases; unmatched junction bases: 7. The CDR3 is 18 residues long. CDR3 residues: CASSLVGTSGALYNEQFF. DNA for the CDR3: TGTGCCAGCAGCTTAGTAGGGACTAGCGGGGCGTTATACAATGAGCAGTTCTTC.